The 21 T cell receptor beta chains below were found in one sample sequenced in a study of cytomegalovirus exposure and HLA in healthy donors. It was with 60 Vbeta and 13 Jbeta primers that the PCR ran. Profiling relied on immunoSEQ multiplex PCR, and the TCRdb table lists in-frame clones only, not all of them. The sample shows some 150,000 clones, over 75% of them seen only once. Sequences were obtained from PBMCs. The source of these receptors is a female donor in good health and CMV-seronegative.

This rearrangement joins TRBV27 to TRBJ2-7; no reliable D call. Per the germline V gene, CDR1 is MNHEY and CDR2 is SMNVEV (reference sequence). The CDR3 totals 13 residues. The V gene lost 5 bases and the J gene lost 2 bases, with 10 bases spanning the gap. The CDR3 nucleotides read TGTGCCAGCAGTCCCTCTGGAGCCTACGAGCAGTACTTC. Translating gives CASSPSGAYEQYF.

This chain connects TRBV7-2 to TRBJ2-1; 10 nucleotides align to TRBD2. The CDR3 is 15 residues long. The V and J ends lost 5 bases and 7 bases, in that order; junction bases with no gene match: 8. The germline V gene has CDR1 SGHTA and CDR2 FQGNSA. In nucleotides, the CDR3 is TGTGCCAGCAGCACCCTAGCGGGAGACTTGAATGAGCAGTTCTTC. This translates into CASSTLAGDLNEQFF. Full variable domain (outside the CDR3, taken from reference TRBV7-2 and TRBJ2-1): GAGVSQSPSNKVTEKGKDVELRCDPISGHTALYWYRQSLGQGLEFLIYFQGNSAPDKSGLPSDRFSAERTGGSVSTLTIQRTQQEDSAVYLCASSTLAGDLNEQFFGPGTRLTVL.

This clone came up once. The chain is built from TRBV2 and TRBJ2-5; 13 nucleotides match TRBD2. The CDR3 is 15 amino acids. V trimming: 6 bases; J trimming: 2 bases; junction bases outside the gene matches: 3. Germline CDR1 SNHLY, CDR2 FYNNEI. The CDR3 loop reads CASRGLAGVQETQYF. DNA of the CDR3: TGTGCCAGCAGAGGACTAGCGGGGGTTCAAGAGACCCAGTACTTC.

The rearrangement links TRBV11-3 to TRBJ2-1; 10 bases match TRBD2. The CDR3 consists of 16 residues. V shed 5 bases, J shed 4 bases, and the junction held 8 bases outside the gene matches. Germline V gene sequence: CDR1 SGHNT, CDR2 YENEEA. The CDR3 nucleotides are TGTGCCAGCAGCCAACCCGGGACTAGCGCATACAATGAGCAGTTCTTC. Translating it yields CASSQPGTSAYNEQFF. The full variable domain, rest sourced from reference TRBV11-3 and TRBJ2-1, is EAGVVQSPRYKIIEKKQPVAFWCNPISGHNTLYWYLQNLGQGPELLIRYENEEAVDDSQLPKDRFSAERLKGVDSTLKIQPAELGDSAVYLCASSQPGTSAYNEQFFGPGTRLTVL.

This sequence joins TRBV7-2 and TRBJ2-4; 9 bases align to TRBD2. CDR1 and CDR2 from the germline V gene are SGHTA and FQGNSA. The CDR3 length is 17 residues. With 4 bases clipped from V and 1 base from J, the junction kept 8 bases outside the gene matches. CDR3 residues: CASSSTGLAGAKNIQYF. The DNA for the CDR3 is TGTGCCAGCAGCTCCACCGGGCTAGCGGGGGCCAAAAACATTCAGTACTTC.

In this sample, this clone turned up a few times. The gene calls are TRBV5-6 and TRBJ2-7; TRBD2 might be the D (6 bases). Germline V gene sequence: CDR1 SGHDT, CDR2 YYEEEE. The CDR3 is 14 residues long. Trimming pared 2 bases from V and 4 bases from J, leaving 13 bases between. CDR3 DNA: TGTGCCAGCAGCTTAAGCCTTAGCGGTTACGAGCAGTACTTC. This translates into CASSLSLSGYEQYF. The complete variable domain, with remaining parts taken from reference TRBV5-6 and TRBJ2-7, reads DAGVTQSPTHLIKTRGQQVTLRCSPKSGHDTVSWYQQALGQGPQFIFQYYEEEERQRGNFPDRFSGHQFPNYSSELNVNALLLGDSALYLCASSLSLSGYEQYFGPGTRLTVT.

This clone was observed once. The CDR3 DNA is TGTGCCAGCAGACAGGAATTGGAGTTCACAGATACGCAGTATTTT. Encoded protein: CASRQELEFTDTQYF. The rearrangement joins TRBV5-4 to TRBJ2-3, with D possibly being TRBD1 (5 bases). CDR3 size: 15 residues. The V gene lost 5 bases and the J gene lost 2 bases, with 15 bases spanning the gap. The germline V gene has CDR1 SGHNT and CDR2 YYREEE (reference sequence).

The CDR3 loop reads CASSVLLGGVGDTQYF. CDR3 in DNA: TGTGCCAGCAGCGTACTACTAGGGGGAGTTGGGGATACGCAGTATTTT. The chain combines TRBV9 with TRBJ2-3; D possibly corresponds to TRBD1 (6 bases). The CDR3 spans 16 residues. V lost 1 base, J lost 6 bases, and 18 bases lay in between. The germline V gene encodes CDR1 SGDLS and CDR2 YYNGEE.

V and J are TRBV29-1 and TRBJ2-7; 11 bases fit TRBD1. CDR1 is SQVTM, CDR2 ANQGSEA, per germline. With 7 bases clipped from V and 6 bases from J, the junction kept 11 bases outside the gene matches. The CDR3 consists of 14 residues. The CDR3 bases are TGCAGCGCACTACCGGGACAGGGGGTTGGCGAGCAGTACTTC. Translation gives CSALPGQGVGEQYF.

The J gene is TRBJ1-2, the V gene TRBV10-3, with 9 positions matching TRBD1. Trimming cost V 3 bases and J 6 bases; bases outside gene matches: 5. The CDR3 has 14 residues. The germline V gene has CDR1 ENHRY and CDR2 SYGVKD. The CDR3 region has the DNA TGTGCCATCAGTGATGGACAGGGGTTCGATGGCTACACCTTC. Translated: CAISDGQGFDGYTF.

This clone was seen only once. This rearrangement joins TRBV7-2 to TRBJ2-2; TRBD2 is a possible D gene (5 bases). The V end was cut by 1 base, the J end by 4 bases, with 13 bases between. CDR1 and CDR2 (germline): SGHTA, FQGNSA. This CDR3 comprises 16 residues. In nucleotides, the CDR3 is TGTGCCAGCAGCTTAGATGCCGCGGCGGGCACCGGGGAGCTGTTTTTT. As protein: CASSLDAAAGTGELFF.

The chain combines TRBV5-1 with TRBJ1-1, with 9 nucleotides matching TRBD1. Losses at the gene ends were 0 bases for V and 3 bases for J; bases not matched to a gene: 3. The germline V gene encodes CDR1 SGHRS and CDR2 YFSETQ. The CDR3 spans 15 residues. DNA for the CDR3: TGCGCCAGCAGCTTGGTTGGGACAGGGTACACTGAAGCTTTCTTT. This translates into CASSLVGTGYTEAFF.

The chain carries TRBV11-2 and TRBJ1-2, with D perhaps TRBD1 (5 bases). Germline V gene data show CDR1 as SGHAT and CDR2 as FQNNGV. CDR3 length: 15 residues. V lost 5 bases, J lost 3 bases, and 16 bases lay in between. DNA for the CDR3: TGTGCCAGCAGCGCCGGGGGAAATTCGGACTATGGCTACACCTTC. Amino acids: CASSAGGNSDYGYTF.

V usage is TRBV11-2 and J usage is TRBJ1-1; maybe TRBD1 (6 bases). V lost 3 bases and J 1 base, leaving 9 bases between the germline ends. CDR3 length: 14 amino acids. CDR1 and CDR2 (germline): SGHAT, FQNNGV. The CDR3 reads CASSFYRENTEAFF. Here the CDR3 DNA reads TGTGCCAGCAGCTTTTACAGGGAGAACACTGAAGCTTTCTTT.

The J gene is TRBJ1-2, the V gene TRBV6-5; no clear D. Per germline, CDR1 MNHEY and CDR2 SVGAGI. Trimming cost V 6 bases and J 1 base, with 15 bases left between them. This CDR3 contains 15 residues. This chain's CDR3 is CASRRSGVYNYGYTF. In nucleotides, the CDR3 is TGTGCCAGCAGACGCTCGGGAGTTTATAACTATGGCTACACCTTC.

This clone appeared a single time. Here the CDR3 reads CASSRGGGFVGYTF. CDR3 bases: TGTGCCAGCAGCCGAGGCGGCGGGTTTGTTGGCTACACCTTC. This chain connects TRBV27 to TRBJ1-2; D is uncertain. The CDR3 runs 14 residues. Trimming removed 6 bases from V and 7 bases from J, with 18 bases in between. CDR1 and CDR2 (germline): MNHEY, SMNVEV (reference sequence).

V gene TRBV5-6 combines with J gene TRBJ1-2; D unresolved. The germline V gene encodes CDR1 SGHDT and CDR2 YYEEEE. V lost 1 base and J 3 bases, leaving 10 bases between the germline ends. CDR3 length: 14 residues. The CDR3 DNA sequence: TGTGCCAGCAGCTTGCCGCTGGGCCACTATGGCTACACCTTC. Translated, it gives CASSLPLGHYGYTF.

This clone was picked up one time. The CDR3 region is CASSLLGDLGNQPQHF. DNA of the CDR3: TGTGCCAGCAGCTTATTAGGAGATTTGGGCAATCAGCCCCAGCATTTT. V usage is TRBV7-9 and J usage is TRBJ1-5; no firm D call. CDR3 size: 16 residues. V gave up 2 bases and J gave up 2 bases, with 13 bases separating them. The germline V gene has CDR1 SEHNR and CDR2 FQNEAQ (reference sequence).

This clone was detected only a few times. This chain connects TRBV7-6 to TRBJ2-3; 8 bases agree with TRBD2. CDR1 and CDR2 (germline): SGHVS, FNYEAQ. The trim removed 2 bases at V and 4 bases at J, leaving 17 bases unmatched. The CDR3 extends over 19 amino acids. The CDR3 reads CASSLMEGRAGVRSDTQYF. The DNA for the CDR3 is TGTGCCAGCAGCTTAATGGAGGGTCGAGCGGGAGTAAGGTCAGATACGCAGTATTTT.

This rearrangement joins TRBV7-9 to TRBJ2-3; D is uncertain. V was clipped by 5 bases and J by 0 bases, with 12 bases between them. The V gene's germline CDR1 is SEHNR and CDR2 FQNEAQ (reference sequence). This CDR3 has 15 amino acids. Written as DNA, the CDR3 is TGTGCCAGCAGCCGGTGGGCAGCTAGCACAGATACGCAGTATTTT. It yields the protein CASSRWAASTDTQYF.

The chain has TRBV6-1 and TRBJ2-7, with 7 bases fitting TRBD2. This CDR3 has 15 amino acids. Germline V gives CDR1 MNHNS, CDR2 SASEGT. The trim removed 2 bases at V and 2 bases at J, leaving 6 bases unmatched. The CDR3 DNA reads TGTGCCAGCAGTGAACGGGCGGGAGAGGCCTACGAGCAGTACTTC. Protein sequence: CASSERAGEAYEQYF.